These T cell receptor beta chains were read from a single sample in a study of T cells expressing NK-cell markers. TCRdb reprocessed the 5' RACE reads and keeps a single row for each CDR3 protein, giving no DNA. Here the sample table reports about 460,000 distinct CDR3 sequences. Sequencing was done on a sample of blood T cells: a sorted CD56 or NKG2C T cell subset, CD4+ or CD8+ T cells, or bulk PBMC T cells (not recorded which). The source of these receptors is a woman aged 50 to 60 in good health. The CDR3 runs from the conserved cysteine through the conserved F or W.

j_call cdr3_length v_call cdr3_aa
TRBJ1-5 17 TRBV20-1 CSARDSRNPNSNQPQHF
TRBJ2-1 16 TRBV4-1 CASSRTGTSGYNEQFF
TRBJ2-3 13 TRBV20-1 CSALLATTDTQYF
TRBJ2-2 15 TRBV10-3 CAIRDSGTATGELFF
TRBJ1-6 16 TRBV2 CASSEKGPPFNSPLHF
TRBJ2-1 17 TRBV20-1 CSARTAGVPGSYNEQFF
TRBJ2-4 14 TRBV5-1 CASRGELAKNIQYF
TRBJ2-7 13 TRBV27 CASSTLSGYEQYF
TRBJ2-5 17 TRBV24-1 CATSSGSSGRAEETQYF
TRBJ2-5 16 TRBV7-2 CASSLAGPGTRETQYF
TRBJ1-1 14 TRBV10-3 CAISESLGAGEAFF
TRBJ2-7 14 TRBV29-1 CSVEDQGSLHEQYF
TRBJ2-1 17 TRBV28 CASSPRQWGRADNEQFF
TRBJ2-3 16 TRBV12-3/TRBV12-4 CASSPGLAGGFDTQYF
TRBJ1-6 12 TRBV10-3 CAISAYRGALHF
TRBJ2-1 14 TRBV6-4 CASSDGNRYNEQFF
TRBJ2-1 13 TRBV6-4 CASSGMSSNEQFF